This T cell receptor beta chain is from a study of blood T cell repertoires in COVID-19. Study summary: T cells, B-cell-depleted T cells, or PBMCs provided the cDNA or gDNA that served as material.

The table came from immunoSEQ multiplex PCR; TCRdb's copy has only in-frame clones and leaves some out. The sample consists of about 230,000 clones, over 85% of them appearing once. CDR3 length equals 14 residues. V was cut by 2 bases and J by 4 bases, with 12 bases left in between. CDR1 and CDR2 from the germline V gene are SGHRS and YFSETQ. Assignment of participants to cohorts was predicated upon participant-reported clinical history. The sequence derives from a woman aged 30 to 39 with acute COVID-19. J is TRBJ1-1 and V is TRBV5-1, with D tentatively TRBD1 (6 bases). Sequences were obtained from PBMCs or T cells enriched from blood (not recorded which). The CDR3 DNA sequence: TGCGCCAGCAGCTTAAGGGGGTCGGGCACTGAAGCTTTCTTT. Translating it yields CASSLRGSGTEAFF. Supplemented by reference TRBV5-1 and TRBJ1-1, the full variable domain reads KAGVTQTPRYLIKTRGQQVTLSCSPISGHRSVSWYQQTPGQGLQFLFEYFSETQRNKGNFPGRFSGRQFSNSRSEMNVSTLELGDSALYLCASSLRGSGTEAFFGQGTRLTVV.